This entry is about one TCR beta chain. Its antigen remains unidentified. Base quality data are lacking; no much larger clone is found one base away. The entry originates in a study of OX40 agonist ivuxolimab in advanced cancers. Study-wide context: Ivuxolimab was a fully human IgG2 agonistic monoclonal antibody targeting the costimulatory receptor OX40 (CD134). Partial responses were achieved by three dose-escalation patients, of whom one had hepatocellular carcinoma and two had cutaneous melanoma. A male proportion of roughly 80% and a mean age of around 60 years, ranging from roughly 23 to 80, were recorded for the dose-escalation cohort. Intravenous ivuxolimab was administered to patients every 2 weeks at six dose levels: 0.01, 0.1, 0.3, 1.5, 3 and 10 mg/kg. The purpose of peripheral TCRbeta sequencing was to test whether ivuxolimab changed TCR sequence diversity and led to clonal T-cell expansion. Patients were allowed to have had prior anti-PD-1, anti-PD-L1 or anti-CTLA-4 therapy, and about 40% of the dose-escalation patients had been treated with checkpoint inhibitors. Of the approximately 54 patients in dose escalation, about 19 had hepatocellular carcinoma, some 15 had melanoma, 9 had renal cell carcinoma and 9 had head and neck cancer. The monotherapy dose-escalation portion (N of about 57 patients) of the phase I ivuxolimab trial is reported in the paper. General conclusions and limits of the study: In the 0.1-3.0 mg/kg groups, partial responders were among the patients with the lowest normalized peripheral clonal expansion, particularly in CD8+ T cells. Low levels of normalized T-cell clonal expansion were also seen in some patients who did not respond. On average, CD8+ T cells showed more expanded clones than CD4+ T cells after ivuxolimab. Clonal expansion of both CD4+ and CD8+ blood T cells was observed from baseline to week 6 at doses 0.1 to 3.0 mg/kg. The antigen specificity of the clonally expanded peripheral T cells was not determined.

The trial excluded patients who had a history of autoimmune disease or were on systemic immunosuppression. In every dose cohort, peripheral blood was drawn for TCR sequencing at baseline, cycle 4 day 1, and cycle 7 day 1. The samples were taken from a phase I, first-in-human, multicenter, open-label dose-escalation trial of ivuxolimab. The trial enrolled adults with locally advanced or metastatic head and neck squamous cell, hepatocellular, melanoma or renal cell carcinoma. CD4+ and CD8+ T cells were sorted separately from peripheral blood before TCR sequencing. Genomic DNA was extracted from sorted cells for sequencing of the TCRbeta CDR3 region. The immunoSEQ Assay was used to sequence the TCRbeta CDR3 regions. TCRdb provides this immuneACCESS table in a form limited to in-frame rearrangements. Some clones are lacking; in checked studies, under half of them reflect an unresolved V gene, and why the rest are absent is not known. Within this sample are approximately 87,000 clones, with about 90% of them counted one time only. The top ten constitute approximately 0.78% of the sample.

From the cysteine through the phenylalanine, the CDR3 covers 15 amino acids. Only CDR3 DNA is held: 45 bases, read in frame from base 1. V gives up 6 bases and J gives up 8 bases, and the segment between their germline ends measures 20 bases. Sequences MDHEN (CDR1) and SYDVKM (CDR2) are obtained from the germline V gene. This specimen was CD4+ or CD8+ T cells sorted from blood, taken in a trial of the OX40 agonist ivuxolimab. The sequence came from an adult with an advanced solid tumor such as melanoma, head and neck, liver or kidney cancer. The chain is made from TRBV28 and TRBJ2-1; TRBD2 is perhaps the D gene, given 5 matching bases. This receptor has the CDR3 CASSKRDGVRDEQFF. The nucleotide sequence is TGTGCCAGCAGCAAGAGGGATGGGGTGAGGGATGAGCAGTTCTTC.